The subject of this entry is one T cell receptor (beta chain). Antigen unknown. This record comes from a study of radiotherapy plus CTLA-4 blockade in lung cancer. Study context: In roughly 19% of patients, objective responses were seen; roughly 30% had disease control.

The protocol was immunoSEQ multiplex PCR, while the TCRdb copy is restricted to in-frame clones and leaves out a portion. The table includes 90,000 to 100,000 clones, around 88% detected once. Study findings and constraints: Response was reportedly best predicted by early blood T cell clone dynamics, with interferon-beta. In blood, tumor-derived TCR clones expanded after radiotherapy plus ipilimumab.

People whose metastatic non-small-cell lung cancer was chemo-refractory got focal radiation along with CTLA-4 blockade by ipilimumab. This TCR was sampled from a human donor with non-small cell lung cancer that progressed on radiotherapy plus ipilimumab. The sequences come from peripheral blood, collected from a patient treated with radiotherapy plus ipilimumab.

The CDR3 coding sequence is TGTGCCAGCAAAGGGGGGGGAGGAGAGACCCAGTACTTC. It is translated as CASKGGGGETQYF. The genes are TRBV2 and TRBJ2-5, with D perhaps matching TRBD2 (7 bases). V was pared by 7 bases and J by 4 bases, with 13 bases between. The CDR3 runs to 13 residues. The V gene's germline CDR1 is SNHLY and CDR2 FYNNEI.